Below, 13 T cell receptor beta chains from the same sample are listed, as sequenced in a study of regulatory T cells in long-lasting Graves disease. Time point specified: persistent/refractory GD, antithyroid drugs over 5 years with positive TRAb. Extracted PBMC RNA gave rise to the TCR library. For TCR beta, libraries came from iRepertoire HTBI primers and Arm-PCR of CDR3 regions. TCRdb recomputed calls from the multiplex PCR reads with MiXCR, one row per CDR3 protein. Of 350,000 to 500,000 distinct CDR3 sequences listed, roughly 23% were seen once; the top ten hold roughly 13%. The sequences come from peripheral blood mononuclear cells (PBMCs), collected when the disease was refractory, from a patient treated with antithyroid drugs. These receptors came from a female donor with Graves disease.

The rearrangement joins TRBV27 to TRBJ2-3; D is perhaps TRBD1 (5 bases). The germline gives CDR1 MNHEY, CDR2 SMNVEV (reference sequence). The CDR3 length is 17 residues. Trimming cost V 5 bases and J 0 bases, with 18 bases left between them. The CDR3 loop is CASSPSRTRSSTDTQYF. The CDR3 coding sequence is TGTGCCAGCAGTCCATCCCGGACACGTTCTAGCACAGATACGCAGTATTTT.

With regard to this clonotype: A much larger clone sits a single nucleotide away, making a read error possible. The gene calls are TRBV20-1 and TRBJ2-7, with TRBD1 matching over 10 bases. Germline V gives CDR1 DFQATT, CDR2 SNEGSKA (reference sequence). Losses at the gene ends were 6 bases for V and 6 bases for J; bases not matched to a gene: 8. This CDR3 is 13 amino acids long. DNA for the CDR3: TGCAGTGCAAACCGGGACAGGGGAATCGAGCAGTACTTC. Translation: CSANRDRGIEQYF.

This clonotype was seen at least ten times. This chain connects TRBV2 to TRBJ2-7; TRBD1 matches at 7 bases. From germline, CDR1 is SNHLY and CDR2 FYNNEI. V lost 9 bases and J lost 4; bases outside the gene matches: 6. There are 12 residues in the CDR3. CDR3 DNA sequence: TGTGCCAGAAATTTACAGGGGTACGAGCAGTACTTC. Its protein is CARNLQGYEQYF.

This clonotype was found many times. The chain uses TRBV12-3 or TRBV12-4 and TRBJ2-2; D call uncertain. Trimming took 3 bases from V and 2 from J, leaving 10 bases between them. CDR3 length: 15 amino acids. CDR3 nucleotides: TGTGCCAGCAGTTTTGGTCAGCTAAACACCGGGGAGCTGTTTTTT. This encodes CASSFGQLNTGELFF.

This clonotype was recorded a few times. V usage is TRBV5-1 and J usage is TRBJ1-1, with D maybe TRBD1 (5 bases). Germline V gene sequence: CDR1 SGHRS, CDR2 YFSETQ. The CDR3 totals 18 residues. The V gene lost 4 bases and the J gene lost 3 bases, with 25 bases spanning the gap. The CDR3 sequence: CASSPAMGVGTGDTEAFF. CDR3 DNA sequence: TGCGCCAGCAGCCCGGCCATGGGTGTAGGGACGGGAGACACTGAAGCTTTCTTT.

This clonotype has ten or more counts. DNA for the CDR3: TGTGCCAGCAGCGACCGGGACAGATCCTATGGCTACACCTTC. Translating it yields CASSDRDRSYGYTF. J is TRBJ1-2 and V is TRBV11-2; 7 bases are a match to TRBD1. In germline, CDR1 is SGHAT, CDR2 FQNNGV. With V trimmed by 5 bases and J by 4 bases, 7 bases remained unmatched. The CDR3 runs to 14 residues.

There are many counts of this clonotype. The chain links TRBV12-3 or TRBV12-4 to TRBJ2-5; no reliable D call. V dropped 1 base and J dropped 2 bases, with 8 bases sitting between them. This CDR3 is 14 amino acids long. This chain's CDR3 is CASSLDAFQETQYF. CDR3 nucleotide sequence: TGTGCCAGCAGTTTAGACGCGTTTCAAGAGACCCAGTACTTC.

Points on this clonotype: A much larger clonotype is one base distant, so this may be a read error. This chain connects TRBV2 to TRBJ2-2; tentative D call: TRBD1 (5 bases). Germline CDR1 SNHLY, CDR2 FYNNEI. Trimming pared 7 bases from V and 3 bases from J, leaving 9 bases between. The CDR3 contains 13 residues. CDR3: CASMGRHTGELFF. The CDR3 bases are TGTGCCAGCATGGGGCGGCACACCGGGGAGCTGTTTTTT.

This clonotype was seen a handful of times. The chain links TRBV7-9 to TRBJ2-7, with TRBD1 matching over 7 bases. Trimming at V came to 2 bases and at J to 6 bases, leaving 7 bases not matched to a gene. CDR3 size: 14 residues. Germline-derived CDR1 and CDR2 are SEHNR and FQNEAQ (reference sequence). In DNA form, the CDR3 reads TGTGCCAGCAGCTTAAAACAGGGGCCCTTCGAGCAGTACTTC. It specifies CASSLKQGPFEQYF.

This chain uses TRBV19 with TRBJ1-5; 7 positions agree with TRBD1. CDR1 is LNHDA and CDR2 is SQIVND in the germline V gene (reference sequence). This CDR3 is 18 amino acids long. The junction had 13 bases not matched to a gene; V was cut back by 0 bases and J by 5 bases. The CDR3 protein is CASSIDPWTGSDYQPQHF. As DNA, the CDR3 is TGTGCCAGTAGTATAGACCCATGGACAGGTTCGGACTATCAGCCCCAGCATTTT.

This clonotype appeared a few times. This sequence joins TRBV19 and TRBJ2-1, with D perhaps matching TRBD2 (5 bases). Trimming removed 2 bases at V and 3 bases at J, with 8 bases between. Per the germline V gene, CDR1 is LNHDA and CDR2 is SQIVND (reference sequence). The CDR3 has 14 amino acids. The CDR3 loop is CASSISGRYNEQFF. The CDR3 region has the DNA TGTGCCAGTAGTATAAGCGGACGCTACAATGAGCAGTTCTTC.

This clonotype has a count of ten or more. An end of the junction does not agree with germline; a read error may underlie this. V gene TRBV3-1 combines with J gene TRBJ1-1, with D uncertain. CDR1 and CDR2 from the germline V gene are LGHDT and YNNKEL (reference sequence). The CDR3 length is 13 residues. Here the CDR3 reads CASSQDRNTEAFF. In DNA, the CDR3 is TGTGCCAGCAGTCAAGATCGCAACACTGAAGCTTTCTTT.

This clonotype has at least ten counts. CDR3 nucleotides: TGTGCCAGCAACCCCGGGACAGGGCCCTTGTACGAGCAGTACTTC. Translated: CASNPGTGPLYEQYF. This chain joins TRBV28 and TRBJ2-7, with TRBD1 matching 9 bases. Per the germline V gene, CDR1 is MDHEN and CDR2 is SYDVKM. The J segment lost 4 bases and the V segment lost 7 bases, leaving 11 bases of the junction unmatched. The CDR3 runs to 15 residues.